The 31 T cell receptor beta chains in this list originate from one sample, sequenced in a study of T cell responses to AZD1222 COVID-19 vaccine. Produced via immunoSEQ multiplex PCR; TCRdb's table is partial and in-frame only. The data contain more than 250,000 clones, approximately 95% of them singletons. Source: peripheral blood, taken on day 0 of AZD1222 vaccination. All receptors derive from an adult in good health.

The V and J genes are TRBV2 and TRBJ1-3; possibly TRBD1 for D (5 bases). V lost 7 bases and J lost 4, with 11 bases in between. From germline, CDR1 is SNHLY and CDR2 FYNNEI. CDR3 size: 13 residues. The chain's CDR3 is CASMGGEGNTIYF. The CDR3 DNA reads TGTGCCAGCATGGGGGGAGAGGGAAACACCATATATTTT.

The chain links TRBV19 to TRBJ1-1; 7 positions agree with TRBD1. The CDR3 sequence is 14 residues long. From germline, CDR1 is LNHDA and CDR2 SQIVND (reference sequence). V gave up 7 bases and J gave up 4 bases; unmatched junction bases: 9. DNA for the CDR3: TGTGCCAGTATTAGCGGGACAGTCAGCACTGAAGCTTTCTTT. Residues: CASISGTVSTEAFF.

This chain uses TRBV20-1 with TRBJ1-1, with TRBD1 matching over 9 bases. The CDR3 loop spans 11 amino acids. Germline V lookup: CDR1 DFQATT, CDR2 SNEGSKA (reference sequence). V shed 2 bases, J shed 12 bases, and the junction held 4 bases outside the gene matches. The CDR3 nucleotides read TGCAGTGCTAGAACACAGGGGGCGTCTTTCTTT. Its protein is CSARTQGASFF.

The chain combines TRBV6-1 with TRBJ2-1, with TRBD2 identical over 11 bases. V lost 1 base and J lost 7; bases outside the gene matches: 9. Germline V gene sequence: CDR1 MNHNS, CDR2 SASEGT. The CDR3 contains 17 residues. CDR3 nucleotide sequence: TGTGCCAGCAGTGAAGTTTCTTTAGCTAGCGGGAGGAATGAGCAGTTCTTC. Amino acids: CASSEVSLASGRNEQFF.

The chain employs TRBV3-1 (or the pseudogene TRBV3-2) and TRBJ1-2, with 7 positions matching TRBD1. The CDR3 is 15 residues long. CDR1 is LGHDT and CDR2 is YNNKEL in the germline V gene (reference sequence). V shed 4 bases and J 5 bases; nucleotides not matched to a gene: 10. Written as DNA, the CDR3 is TGTGCCAGCAGCCGAGGGACAGATTCATCTTATGGCTACACCTTC. Amino acid sequence: CASSRGTDSSYGYTF.

This chain joins TRBV6-6 and TRBJ1-5, with 9 nucleotides matching TRBD1. V dropped 5 bases and J dropped 3; count of bases not matched to a gene: 11. CDR3 size: 17 residues. The germline gives CDR1 MNHNY, CDR2 SVGAGI (reference sequence). As DNA, the CDR3 is TGTGCCAGCAGTCCTACTCCGGGACAGGGAAACAATCAGCCCCAGCATTTT. Amino acids: CASSPTPGQGNNQPQHF.

The chain is built from TRBV29-1 and TRBJ2-1; 8 bases align to TRBD2. From germline, CDR1 is SQVTM and CDR2 ANQGSEA. Trimming took 1 base from V and 12 from J; bases not matched to a gene: 2. This CDR3 comprises 11 residues. The CDR3: CSVEAGGGQFF. In DNA, the CDR3 is TGCAGCGTTGAAGCGGGAGGGGGGCAGTTCTTC.

The chain employs TRBV5-5 and TRBJ2-7, with a weak D call TRBD2 (6 bases). Germline CDR1 SGHKS, CDR2 YYEKEE (reference sequence). Between the trimmed V and J ends, which lost 8 bases and 2 bases, there was a span of 20 bases. The CDR3 loop spans 15 amino acids. This CDR3 is CASPAAGPPPYEQYF. For the CDR3, the DNA is TGTGCCAGTCCGGCGGCGGGACCGCCTCCCTACGAGCAGTACTTC.

The rearrangement links TRBV6-5 to TRBJ2-1, with TRBD2 matching over 8 bases. The length of the CDR3 is 15 residues. Germline loops: CDR1 MNHEY, CDR2 SVGAGI. J gave up 0 bases and V 6 bases, and 4 bases lay outside the gene matches. This CDR3 is CASRVAGSSYNEQFF. For the CDR3, the DNA is TGTGCCAGCAGGGTAGCGGGGAGCTCCTACAATGAGCAGTTCTTC.

Here the CDR3 DNA reads TGTGCCAGCAGCTTCCGAAGACTAGTCCTAGTTGGCACCGGGGAGCTGTTTTTT. This gives the protein CASSFRRLVLVGTGELFF. The chain joins TRBV7-9 to TRBJ2-2, with TRBD2 as a possible D gene (6 bases). The germline CDR1 and CDR2 sequences are SEHNR and FQNEAQ (reference sequence). The CDR3 runs to 18 residues. Trimming removed 3 bases at V and 4 bases at J, with 21 bases between.

The chain couples TRBV27 to TRBJ1-2, with 8 bases fitting TRBD1. V was clipped by 4 bases and J by 2 bases; unmatched bases: 6. This CDR3 contains 15 residues. Germline assignment: CDR1 MNHEY and CDR2 SMNVEV (reference sequence). The CDR3 here is CASSSKTGANYGYTF. The CDR3 region has the DNA TGTGCCAGCAGTTCCAAGACAGGGGCGAACTATGGCTACACCTTC.

The chain carries TRBV28 and TRBJ1-3; D not certain. The CDR3 runs 11 residues. V was cut by 7 bases and J by 4 bases, with 5 bases left in between. The germline V gene encodes CDR1 MDHEN and CDR2 SYDVKM. For the CDR3, the DNA is TGTGCCAGCAAGAGGGGAAACACCATATATTTT. Its translation: CASKRGNTIYF.

The V gene is TRBV5-1, the J gene TRBJ2-7; the match to TRBD2 covers 11 bases. Germline trimming cut 7 bases from V and 9 bases from J; bases unmatched to any gene: 0. The length of the CDR3 is 10 residues. Per the germline V gene, CDR1 is SGHRS and CDR2 is YFSETQ. The CDR3: CASGTSGQYF. The CDR3 nucleotides read TGCGCCAGCGGGACTAGCGGGCAGTACTTC.

The chain uses TRBV4-3 and TRBJ2-2; 7 nucleotides align to TRBD2. V was clipped by 4 bases and J by 6 bases; unmatched bases: 8. The germline V gene encodes CDR1 LGHNA and CDR2 YSLEER. The CDR3 runs to 15 residues. CDR3 in amino acids: CASSLSLTSAGELFF. CDR3 coding DNA: TGCGCCAGCAGCCTATCCCTAACTAGCGCCGGGGAGCTGTTTTTT.

The chain carries TRBV10-1 and TRBJ2-3, with TRBD1 matching 7 bases. Germline V gene data show CDR1 as WNHNN and CDR2 as SYGVQD (reference sequence). The junction had 5 bases not matched to a gene; V was cut back by 5 bases and J by 0 bases. This CDR3 comprises 15 residues. CDR3 DNA: TGCGCCAGCAGTACCTCAGGGGGTAGCACAGATACGCAGTATTTT. Protein sequence: CASSTSGGSTDTQYF.

Here the CDR3 reads CSVTPGTGYGYTF. DNA for the CDR3: TGCAGCGTGACCCCCGGGACAGGCTATGGCTACACCTTC. The chain combines TRBV29-1 with TRBJ1-2; 8 positions agree with TRBD1. Germline V gene lookup returns CDR1 SQVTM and CDR2 ANQGSEA. V dropped 6 bases and J dropped 4; count of bases not matched to a gene: 7. The CDR3 contains 13 residues. The full variable domain, rest sourced from reference TRBV29-1 and TRBJ1-2, is SAVISQKPSRDICQRGTSLTIQCQVDSQVTMMFWYRQQPGQSLTLIATANQGSEATYESGFVIDKFPISRPNLTFSTLTVSNMSPEDSSIYLCSVTPGTGYGYTFGSGTRLTVV.

The chain combines TRBV27 with TRBJ1-5, with TRBD1 matching 8 bases. This CDR3 is 14 amino acids long. The V gene's germline CDR1 is MNHEY and CDR2 SMNVEV (reference sequence). Losses at the gene ends were 3 bases for V and 7 bases for J; bases not matched to a gene: 5. CDR3 sequence (DNA): TGTGCCAGCAGTTTCTCGGACAGGGCACAGCCCCAGCATTTT. Residues: CASSFSDRAQPQHF.

The rearrangement joins TRBV7-9 to TRBJ2-1; D might be TRBD2 (5 bases). CDR1 and CDR2 (germline): SEHNR, FQNEAQ (reference sequence). Trimming removed 3 bases from V and 9 bases from J, with 9 bases in between. CDR3 size: 12 residues. This CDR3 reads CASSFSEGEQFF. CDR3 coding DNA: TGTGCCAGCAGCTTTAGCGAGGGTGAGCAGTTCTTC.

The chain joins TRBV2 to TRBJ2-1, with 13 bases that match TRBD2. Germline CDR1 SNHLY, CDR2 FYNNEI. The CDR3 has 14 residues. J lost 9 bases, V lost 8 bases, and 7 bases had no gene match. The chain's CDR3 is CASGTGLAGPEQFF. CDR3 nucleotide sequence: TGTGCCAGCGGGACGGGACTAGCGGGGCCTGAGCAGTTCTTC. Filled out from reference TRBV2 and TRBJ2-1, the complete variable domain reads EPEVTQTPSHQVTQMGQEVILRCVPISNHLYFYWYRQILGQKVEFLVSFYNNEISEKSEIFDDQFSVERPDGSNFTLKIRSTKLEDSAMYFCASGTGLAGPEQFFGPGTRLTVL.

This chain links TRBV12-5 with TRBJ2-7; tentatively, D is TRBD2 (5 bases). The CDR3 length is 15 residues. Deletions cut 1 base from V and 0 bases from J, with 10 bases between. The germline CDR1 and CDR2 sequences are LGHNT and FRNRAP. Here the CDR3 reads CASGLDYGVSYEQYF. CDR3 coding DNA: TGTGCTAGTGGTTTGGACTACGGGGTCTCCTACGAGCAGTACTTC.

The CDR3 is CASSPPAPYNSPLHF. CDR3 nucleotide sequence: TGTGCCAGCAGCCCACCGGCCCCTTATAATTCACCCCTCCACTTT. The chain combines TRBV5-6 with TRBJ1-6, with D unresolved. CDR1 is SGHDT and CDR2 is YYEEEE in the germline V gene. V was trimmed by 4 bases and J by 4 bases, leaving 12 bases between them. This CDR3 region has 15 residues.

V gene TRBV10-3 combines with J gene TRBJ2-5, with no clear D. This CDR3 is built from 14 residues. The germline CDR1 and CDR2 sequences are ENHRY and SYGVKD. Trimming cost V 6 bases and J 1 base, with 12 bases left between them. The CDR3 DNA reads TGTGCCATCAGAGCCTCCGGGTCCCAAGAGACCCAGTACTTC. It is translated as CAIRASGSQETQYF.

The rearrangement uses TRBV2 and TRBJ1-4; 9 bases line up with TRBD1. Unmatched junction bases numbered 12, after V lost 8 bases and J lost 8 bases. The CDR3 is 15 amino acids. CDR1 and CDR2 from the germline V gene are SNHLY and FYNNEI. The CDR3 protein is CASRRDRALGEKLFF. The CDR3 coding sequence is TGTGCCAGCCGACGGGACAGGGCGTTAGGGGAAAAACTGTTTTTT.

The rearrangement joins TRBV6-5 to TRBJ1-5; D remains unclear. The germline CDR1 and CDR2 sequences are MNHEY and SVGAGI. This CDR3 has 14 amino acids. The ends were cut back, 0 bases at V and 7 bases at J, with 10 bases in the middle. CDR3 nucleotides: TGTGCCAGCAGTTACTCGGAGAGCAGCCAGCCCCAGCATTTT. It encodes CASSYSESSQPQHF.

This chain uses TRBV7-6 with TRBJ1-6, with D possibly being TRBD1 (6 bases). CDR3 length equals 16 residues. Germline CDR1 and CDR2: SGHVS and FNYEAQ. Trimming cost V 3 bases and J 7 bases, with 16 bases left between them. Here the CDR3 reads CASSFMTGTQNSPLHF. In nucleotides, the CDR3 is TGTGCCAGCAGCTTCATGACAGGCACTCAAAATTCACCCCTCCACTTT.

The rearrangement joins TRBV9 to TRBJ2-1, with 9 bases matching TRBD2. The CDR3 spans 16 residues. V shed 3 bases and J 4 bases; nucleotides not matched to a gene: 8. Germline CDR1 reads SGDLS; CDR2 reads YYNGEE. The chain's CDR3 is CASSAPSGKGYNEQFF. As DNA, the CDR3 is TGTGCCAGCAGCGCGCCTAGCGGGAAAGGGTACAATGAGCAGTTCTTC.

The gene calls are TRBV5-6 and TRBJ2-2; D tentatively fits TRBD1 or TRBD2 (5 bases each). CDR3 length equals 15 residues. Germline V gives CDR1 SGHDT, CDR2 YYEEEE. Deletions cut 6 bases from V and 1 base from J, with 13 bases between. The CDR3 loop reads CASTLGTRNTGELFF. The CDR3 bases are TGTGCCAGCACCCTAGGGACGAGGAACACCGGGGAGCTGTTTTTT.

This clone was observed a few times. The chain couples TRBV3-1 (or the pseudogene TRBV3-2) to TRBJ2-1; D is perhaps TRBD2 (6 bases). The CDR3 consists of 15 residues. In germline, CDR1 is LGHDT, CDR2 YNNKEL (reference sequence). Trimming shortened V by 0 bases and J by 3 bases, and 9 bases separated the two germline ends. The CDR3 DNA sequence: TGTGCCAGCAGCCAAGAGGAAGCGGGCTACAATGAGCAGTTCTTC. This codes for CASSQEEAGYNEQFF.

This chain joins TRBV2 and TRBJ1-5; D gene uncertain. V lost 3 bases, J lost 3 bases, and 15 bases lay in between. The CDR3 loop spans 16 amino acids. Per the germline V gene, CDR1 is SNHLY and CDR2 is FYNNEI. CDR3 DNA: TGTGCCAGCAGTGACGAGGTGGAGGGATACAATCAGCCCCAGCATTTT. Its translation is CASSDEVEGYNQPQHF.

The CDR3 DNA is TGTGCCAGCACCCCAGGGGTTAGCTCCTACAATGAGCAGTTCTTC. Translation: CASTPGVSSYNEQFF. The chain recombines TRBV9 with TRBJ2-1; TRBD1 might be the D (6 bases). Germline assignment: CDR1 SGDLS and CDR2 YYNGEE. The CDR3 is 15 residues long. The ends were cut back, 6 bases at V and 0 bases at J, with 13 bases in the middle.

In this sample, this clone turned up once. The rearrangement links TRBV28 to TRBJ2-3; D possibly uses TRBD1 or TRBD2 (5 bases each). The CDR3 is 13 residues long. Trimming removed 9 bases from V and 2 bases from J, with 12 bases in between. Germline CDR1 is MDHEN and CDR2 is SYDVKM. CDR3 in amino acids: CASGTVNTDTQYF. The CDR3 nucleotides are TGTGCCAGTGGGACGGTAAACACAGATACGCAGTATTTT.